These 23 T cell receptor beta chains were all obtained from the same sample, sequenced in a study of blood T cells in healthy people across ages. PCR was performed a second time for about 7 to 11 cycles using a sample-barcoded 5' primer and a J-beta primer mix. TCRdb reprocessed the 5' RACE reads via MiXCR and lists one record per CDR3 protein. The table has 1.5 million to 2 million distinct CDR3 sequences, approximately 30% seen once. Input material: blood. These receptors all stem from a woman in her twenties or thirties in good health.

As concerns this clonotype: A much larger clone differs by one base, so this may be a read error. The V gene is TRBV24-1, the J gene TRBJ2-5, with D unclear. The V end lost 4 bases, the J end lost 6 bases, and 17 bases lay between the germline ends. Germline V gene sequence: CDR1 KGHDR, CDR2 SFDVKD. The CDR3 consists of 15 residues. The CDR3 region is CATSDPATVPKTQYF. DNA for the CDR3: TGTGCCACCAGTGACCCTGCTACAGTCCCTAAGACCCAGTACTTC.

The V and J genes are TRBV24-1 and TRBJ2-7; D may be TRBD1 (6 bases). CDR1 KGHDR and CDR2 SFDVKD come from the germline V gene. The germline V and J ends were trimmed by 5 bases and 9 bases, with 16 bases remaining between them. This CDR3 contains 13 residues. This CDR3 is CATSVGQGNGQYF. DNA of the CDR3: TGTGCCACCAGTGTGGGACAAGGGAACGGGCAGTACTTC.

This clonotype showed up many times. The V gene is TRBV20-1, the J gene TRBJ2-1; tentative D call: TRBD2 (7 bases). Germline V gene data show CDR1 as DFQATT and CDR2 as SNEGSKA (reference sequence). V was pared by 1 base and J by 7 bases, with 14 bases between. This CDR3 contains 14 residues. The CDR3 bases are TGCAGTGCTAGAGTCGTCAGGGGAGGGAATGAGCAGTTCTTC. Amino acids: CSARVVRGGNEQFF.

This clonotype was counted ten times or more. V usage is TRBV7-2 and J usage is TRBJ2-1, with 10 bases fitting TRBD2. The CDR3 extends over 16 amino acids. The germline V gene encodes CDR1 SGHTA and CDR2 FQGNSA. The V segment lost 1 base and the J segment 10 bases; nucleotides outside the gene matches: 10. Here the CDR3 reads CASSLVAAGGQGEQFF. The CDR3 DNA is TGTGCCAGCAGCTTAGTAGCAGCGGGGGGGCAGGGGGAGCAGTTCTTC. The full variable domain, rest sourced from reference TRBV7-2 and TRBJ2-1, is GAGVSQSPSNKVTEKGKDVELRCDPISGHTALYWYRQSLGQGLEFLIYFQGNSAPDKSGLPSDRFSAERTGGSVSTLTIQRTQQEDSAVYLCASSLVAAGGQGEQFFGPGTRLTVL.

This clonotype came up many times. The V gene is TRBV20-1, the J gene TRBJ2-1; 10 positions match TRBD2. The germline gives CDR1 DFQATT, CDR2 SNEGSKA (reference sequence). The CDR3 spans 14 residues. With 6 bases clipped from V and 4 bases from J, the junction kept 6 bases outside the gene matches. CDR3 residues: CSASRTSGYNEQFF. The CDR3 nucleotides are TGCAGTGCCTCCCGGACTAGCGGATACAATGAGCAGTTCTTC.

This chain links TRBV29-1 with TRBJ2-1; TRBD1 might be the D (5 bases). Trimming left V 4 bases short and J 9 bases short, with 10 bases between. This CDR3 region has 11 residues. Germline CDR1 and CDR2: SQVTM and ANQGSEA. CDR3 protein: CSVGGGGEQFF. The CDR3 coding sequence is TGCAGCGTTGGGGGCGGCGGTGAGCAGTTCTTC.

In this sample, this clonotype turned up many times. This chain uses TRBV10-3 with TRBJ1-2; 7 positions match TRBD1. The CDR3 consists of 15 residues. Looked up from germline, CDR1 is ENHRY and CDR2 is SYGVKD. Trimming cost V 3 bases and J 6 bases; bases outside gene matches: 10. The CDR3 region is CAISDPRGDSDGYTF. CDR3 coding DNA: TGTGCCATCAGTGACCCTCGTGGGGACAGTGATGGCTACACCTTC.

CDR3 nucleotides: TGTGCCAGTAGTGTGGGACTGACCCCTTATCAGCCCCAGCATTTT. Translation gives CASSVGLTPYQPQHF. The V call is TRBV19, the J call TRBJ1-5; a possible D gene is TRBD1 (5 bases). The CDR3 runs to 15 residues. Trimming shortened V by 5 bases and J by 5 bases, and 16 bases separated the two germline ends. From germline, CDR1 is LNHDA and CDR2 SQIVND (reference sequence).

This clonotype was observed many times. The rearrangement joins TRBV6-5 to TRBJ1-2, with no clear D. This CDR3 is built from 13 residues. Germline values: CDR1 MNHEY, CDR2 SVGAGI. V lost 5 bases, J lost 6 bases, and 13 bases lay in between. CDR3 protein: CASSEQGGNGYTF. The CDR3 nucleotides read TGTGCCAGCAGTGAACAAGGAGGGAATGGCTACACCTTC.

The V and J genes are TRBV6-5 and TRBJ1-3; tentatively, D is TRBD1 (5 bases). The V gene lost 7 bases and the J gene lost 3 bases, with 13 bases spanning the gap. Germline values: CDR1 MNHEY, CDR2 SVGAGI. There are 14 residues in the CDR3. In DNA form, the CDR3 reads TGTGCCAGCACGAGGGGAGCAAATGGAAACACCATATATTTT. Translated: CASTRGANGNTIYF.

This clonotype came up a few times. CDR3: CASKFGASYEQYF. CDR3 DNA sequence: TGTGCCAGCAAATTTGGGGCATCCTACGAGCAGTACTTC. V gene TRBV6-2 or TRBV6-3 combines with J gene TRBJ2-7; D perhaps matches TRBD1 (5 bases). CDR3 length: 13 amino acids. V shed 7 bases and J shed 1 base, with 11 bases lying between them. Looked up from germline, CDR1 is MNHEY and CDR2 is SVGEGT.

The J gene is TRBJ1-1, the V gene TRBV20-1; 7 bases match TRBD1. This CDR3 spans 15 amino acids. CDR1 is DFQATT and CDR2 is SNEGSKA in the germline V gene (reference sequence). V gave up 1 base and J gave up 4 bases; unmatched junction bases: 9. CDR3 DNA: TGCAGTGCTAGAGGACAGGGAAGGGTTGGCACTGAAGCTTTCTTT. Its protein product is CSARGQGRVGTEAFF.

This clonotype was detected a few times. V gene TRBV7-8 combines with J gene TRBJ2-1; D is uncertain. V was pared by 5 bases and J by 7 bases, with 12 bases between. The CDR3 has 13 amino acids. The germline CDR1 and CDR2 sequences are SGHVS and FQNEAQ. CDR3 residues: CASSPFPGNEQFF. For the CDR3, the DNA is TGTGCCAGCAGCCCCTTCCCTGGGAATGAGCAGTTCTTC.

This clonotype was seen a handful of times. The V and J genes are TRBV7-2 and TRBJ2-1; 14 positions match TRBD2. V was pared by 1 base and J by 4 bases, with 9 bases of the junction left unmatched. This CDR3 has 19 residues. CDR1 SGHTA and CDR2 FQGNSA come from the germline V gene. The CDR3 spells CASSLVGTSGSWGYNEQFF. As DNA, the CDR3 is TGTGCCAGCAGCTTAGTCGGGACTAGCGGGAGTTGGGGTTACAATGAGCAGTTCTTC.

The J gene is TRBJ1-4, the V gene TRBV5-4; 9 bases are a match to TRBD1. Germline V gene lookup returns CDR1 SGHNT and CDR2 YYREEE (reference sequence). After removal of 3 bases from V and 4 bases from J, the junction contained 16 bases not matched to a gene. The CDR3 loop spans 19 amino acids. This CDR3 reads CASSWSRGQGTSGNEKLFF. As DNA, the CDR3 is TGTGCCAGCAGCTGGAGCCGAGGACAGGGGACTTCGGGTAATGAAAAACTGTTTTTT. Full variable domain (remainder filled in from reference TRBV5-4 and TRBJ1-4): ETGVTQSPTHLIKTRGQQVTLRCSSQSGHNTVSWYQQALGQGPQFIFQYYREEENGRGNFPPRFSGLQFPNYSSELNVNALELDDSALYLCASSWSRGQGTSGNEKLFFGSGTQLSVL.

V is TRBV12-3 or TRBV12-4 and J is TRBJ2-5; 12 positions agree with TRBD2. The CDR3 runs to 14 residues. Trimming at V came to 5 bases and at J to 6 bases, leaving 4 bases not matched to a gene. Written as DNA, the CDR3 is TGTGCCAGCAGTCGACTAGCGGGGGCGAAGACCCAGTACTTC. Its translation: CASSRLAGAKTQYF.

A remark on this clonotype: Just one base apart from a much larger clone, this may be a read error. The rearrangement uses TRBV29-1 and TRBJ2-1, with TRBD2 matching over 8 bases. Germline V gene sequence: CDR1 SQVTM, CDR2 ANQGSEA. This CDR3 region has 12 residues. The J segment lost 6 bases and the V segment lost 7 bases, leaving 5 bases of the junction unmatched. The CDR3, as DNA: TGCAGCGAACAGACTAGCGCCAATGAGCAGTTCTTC. Translated, it gives CSEQTSANEQFF.

Concerning this clonotype itself: Sequence at one end of the junction differs from germline and may be a read error. This chain joins TRBV11-2 and TRBJ2-4; 15 bases fit TRBD2. The end of the DNA aligns better with TRBJ2-7, so the J call may be wrong. This CDR3 has 14 amino acids. Germline values: CDR1 SGHAT, CDR2 FQNNGV. This CDR3 reads CVSGGLAGGLEQYF. DNA of the CDR3: TGTGTCAGCGGAGGACTAGCGGGAGGGCTCGAGCAGTACTTC.

This clonotype was found many times. This chain connects TRBV18 to TRBJ2-7; TRBD2 is a possible D gene (6 bases). The CDR3 loop spans 15 amino acids. Germline CDR1 reads KGHSH; CDR2 reads LQKENI. Trimming shortened V by 4 bases and J by 0 bases, and 13 bases separated the two germline ends. The CDR3 DNA is TGTGCCAGCTCACAAGCTGTGACTAGCTCCTACGAGCAGTACTTC. Residues: CASSQAVTSSYEQYF.

The CDR3 region is CSANPRQGGNEQFF. In DNA form, the CDR3 reads TGCAGTGCTAACCCGCGACAGGGTGGTAATGAGCAGTTCTTC. V gene TRBV20-1 combines with J gene TRBJ2-1, with 7 bases lining up with TRBD1. Germline CDR1 is DFQATT and CDR2 is SNEGSKA (reference sequence). The CDR3 is 14 amino acids. V gave up 4 bases and J gave up 7 bases; unmatched junction bases: 10.

This clonotype has a handful of counts. CDR3 bases: TGTGCCAGCAGCCCTCAGGGAACAAGAGAAAAACTGTTTTTT. It codes for CASSPQGTREKLFF. The V and J genes are TRBV14 and TRBJ1-4; possibly TRBD1 for D (5 bases). Between the trimmed V and J ends, which lost 4 bases and 8 bases, there was a span of 14 bases. There are 14 residues in the CDR3. Germline V gene lookup returns CDR1 SGHDN and CDR2 FVKESK. The whole variable domain, filled in from reference TRBV14 and TRBJ1-4, reads EAGVTQFPSHSVIEKGQTVTLRCDPISGHDNLYWYRRVMGKEIKFLLHFVKESKQDESGMPNNRFLAERTGGTYSTLKVQPAELEDSGVYFCASSPQGTREKLFFGSGTQLSVL.

The CDR3 bases are TGTGCCAGCAGTTTAGCCCTGGGTCCCTATGGCTACACCTTC. Its translation: CASSLALGPYGYTF. The chain employs TRBV12-3 or TRBV12-4 and TRBJ1-2; no definite D call. The CDR3 spans 14 residues. Trimming took 0 bases from V and 4 from J, leaving 9 bases between them.

This clonotype was counted many times. This sequence joins TRBV20-1 and TRBJ1-2; no clear D gene. The germline V and J ends were trimmed by 6 bases and 5 bases, with 16 bases remaining between them. The CDR3 extends over 13 amino acids. Germline CDR1 is DFQATT and CDR2 is SNEGSKA (reference sequence). For the CDR3, the DNA is TGCAGTGCCCTAGAGCCGGGAGCTTATGGCTACACCTTC. The encoded protein is CSALEPGAYGYTF.